The rows below give T cell receptor beta chains drawn from one sample of a study of T cell responses to AZD1222 COVID-19 vaccine. TCRdb's table, derived via immunoSEQ multiplex PCR, lists solely in-frame clones and lacks some. The sample lists about 160,000 clones, just over 90% seen once, with around 1% in the top ten. The starting material was peripheral blood, obtained 28 days after the second AZD1222 dose. The receptors stem from an adult who received the AZD1222 COVID-19 vaccine. CDR3s include the opening cysteine and the closing phenylalanine or tryptophan. Size values are once, few and many counts, or a class for expanded clones, and some rows have none.

V	size	J	CDR3
TRBV7-2	-	TRBJ2-7	CASSLAGPIYEQYF
TRBV13	-	TRBJ1-1	CASSLGARGGGEAFF
TRBV7-9	-	TRBJ1-4	CASSLALSRGFNEKLFF
TRBV3-1/TRBV3-2	-	TRBJ2-7	CASSQDLRGDVQYF
TRBV12-5	-	TRBJ1-1	CASGLSQGASSLNTEAFF
TRBV9	-	TRBJ2-7	CASSVEEFYEQYF
TRBV12-3/TRBV12-4	-	TRBJ1-5	CASSLNNQPQHF
TRBV2	-	TRBJ1-5	CASSDETGGARLDQPQHF
TRBV5-5	once	TRBJ1-2	CASSPQTGSYGYTF
TRBV4-1	-	TRBJ2-1	CASSQAGMGSNEQFF
TRBV5-1	-	TRBJ1-1	CASSSWYTSQGELNTEAFF
TRBV19	-	TRBJ1-2	CASSMRDYGYTF
TRBV11-3	-	TRBJ2-1	CASSSGTKQFF
TRBV19	-	TRBJ1-2	CASSYRTNYGYTF
TRBV12-5	-	TRBJ1-1	CASGLVPGQGKTEAFF
TRBV12-3/TRBV12-4	few	TRBJ1-1	CASSSKGTEAFF
TRBV7-2	-	TRBJ2-2	CASSLGLARTGELFF
TRBV19	-	TRBJ1-1	CASRDRGKTEAFF
TRBV3-1/TRBV3-2	-	TRBJ2-7	CASSDLAEQYF
TRBV29-1	-	TRBJ1-1	CSVGGQVNTEAFF
TRBV3-1/TRBV3-2	-	TRBJ2-5	CASSQGSGGALETQYF
TRBV12-5	-	TRBJ2-1	CASGLEELWASGGFNEQFF
TRBV3-1/TRBV3-2	-	TRBJ1-6	CASSPGQYNSPLHF
TRBV10-2	once	TRBJ2-1	CASSELAGDLYNEQFF
TRBV7-8	-	TRBJ1-4	CASQSTNEKLFF
TRBV7-2	-	TRBJ1-2	CASSLAGRVINYGYTF
TRBV6-5	-	TRBJ2-2	CASGRVFGELFF
TRBV4-1	-	TRBJ1-4	CASSRQPGENEELFF
TRBV19	once	TRBJ1-6	CASTTNWRRDSPLHF
TRBV30	few	TRBJ2-7	CAWSYGQTGVPYEQYF
TRBV2	-	TRBJ1-1	CASSTRVRDSEAFF
TRBV9	-	TRBJ1-3	CASSAPPGGPGNTIYF
TRBV2	-	TRBJ2-7	CASSEAPGQTYEQYF